This is a list of T cell receptor beta chains from one sample in a study of blood T cell repertoires in COVID-19. Clones were sequenced by immunoSEQ multiplex PCR, and TCRdb holds only the in-frame ones, with some missing. The sample holds over 150,000 clones, roughly 84% seen once. The sequenced sample was peripheral blood. These TCRs come from a man aged 50 to 59 with active or convalescent COVID-19. CDR3s include the opening cysteine and the closing phenylalanine or tryptophan. The order of the fields is CDR3 DNA, CDR3 protein, CDR3 length, J gene, clone size, D gene, V gene. The D gene is left open where the match is weak. Where a row states a size, it is once, few, many or the class of an expanded clone; other rows omit it.

TGTGCCAGCAGCCAACAGGGGATAAATAGCAATCAGCCCCAGCATTTT,CASSQQGINSNQPQHF,16,TRBJ1-5,few,TRBD1,TRBV7-2
TGCAGCGTCACTTTGACAGGGGACTCGAACTATGGCTACACCTTC,CSVTLTGDSNYGYTF,15,TRBJ1-2,.,TRBD1,TRBV29-1
TGTGCCATCAGTGAGAGGCCTAGCGGGAACCAAGAGACCCAGTACTTC,CAISERPSGNQETQYF,16,TRBJ2-5,.,TRBD2,TRBV10-3
TGCGCCAGCAGCCAAGATTGGACAAACACCTACAATGAGCAGTTCTTC,CASSQDWTNTYNEQFF,16,TRBJ2-1,.,.,TRBV4-3
TGTGCCAGCAGTTTACAGGGGGGCGCAACTAATGAAAAACTGTTTTTT,CASSLQGGATNEKLFF,16,TRBJ1-4,.,TRBD1,TRBV27
TGTGCCAGCAGCACTCAGGGTAGCTCCTACGAGCAGTACTTC,CASSTQGSSYEQYF,14,TRBJ2-7,.,.,TRBV5-6
TGTGCCAGCAGTCGCACACGGGACACGGAAGCTTTCTTT,CASSRTRDTEAFF,13,TRBJ1-1,.,.,TRBV6-5
TGTGCCAGCAGCGAGACAGGGCTCTTTAATTCACCCCTCCACTTT,CASSETGLFNSPLHF,15,TRBJ1-6,few,TRBD1,TRBV6-5
TGTGCCAGCAGTTTGCCCCTAGGGACAGAGGGTCAGCCCCAGCATTTT,CASSLPLGTEGQPQHF,16,TRBJ1-5,.,TRBD1,TRBV28
TGCGCCAGCAGCTTGGTGGGGGCAACGGGTACTGAAGCTTTCTTT,CASSLVGATGTEAFF,15,TRBJ1-1,.,.,TRBV5-1
TGTGCCAGCAGCCGGGGACTACTTAACCAGCAGTACTTC,CASSRGLLNQQYF,13,TRBJ2-7,.,TRBD2,TRBV7-2
TGTGCCAGCAGCTTACAGGGGGCTAGTCAGCCCCAGCATTTT,CASSLQGASQPQHF,14,TRBJ1-5,.,TRBD1,TRBV5-4
TGTGCCAGCAGTTTAATGGCACAGCAAGCTTTCTTT,CASSLMAQQAFF,12,TRBJ1-1,.,.,TRBV28
TGTGCCAGCAGCCGACAGGGTCAAGATACGCAGTATTTT,CASSRQGQDTQYF,13,TRBJ2-3,.,TRBD1,TRBV3-1/TRBV3-2
TGTGCCAGCAGCCCCCGACTAGCGGGGGGTGCAGATACGCAGTATTTT,CASSPRLAGGADTQYF,16,TRBJ2-3,.,TRBD2,TRBV9
TGTGCCAGCAGTGAACGTCCCCAGGGGGCCTTCGCTAATGAGCAGTTCTTC,CASSERPQGAFANEQFF,17,TRBJ2-1,.,TRBD1,TRBV6-1
TGTGCCAGCAGTGACTTCGGCAGGGGATATGGAAACACCATATATTTT,CASSDFGRGYGNTIYF,16,TRBJ1-3,.,.,TRBV6-1
TGTGCCAGCAGCCAAGATTATCCCGTTAGACTAGCGGGAGGAATTCGCAGCTACGAGCAGTACTTC,CASSQDYPVRLAGGIRSYEQYF,22,TRBJ2-7,.,TRBD2,TRBV14
TGCAGCGCCGGACAGAAAGGGACTGAAGCTTTCTTT,CSAGQKGTEAFF,12,TRBJ1-1,few,.,TRBV29-1
TGTGCCAGCTCACCACGGACTAGCGGGGGGAAAGAGACCCAGTACTTC,CASSPRTSGGKETQYF,16,TRBJ2-5,.,TRBD2,TRBV18
TGTGCCACCAGTGATCGGACTAGCGGGACCAATGAGCAGTTCTTC,CATSDRTSGTNEQFF,15,TRBJ2-1,.,TRBD2,TRBV24-1
TGTGCCAGCAGCTTACTCGGGACAGAAAACACCATATATTTT,CASSLLGTENTIYF,14,TRBJ1-3,.,TRBD1,TRBV7-9
TGTGCCAGCAGCTCGCGCGGGAGCGGCCGGAACTACGAGCAGTACTTC,CASSSRGSGRNYEQYF,16,TRBJ2-7,.,TRBD2,TRBV7-2
TGTGCCAGCAGTTCCCCCGGGGACAGGGGTTTCAACGAGCAGTACTTC,CASSSPGDRGFNEQYF,16,TRBJ2-7,.,TRBD1,TRBV27
TGTGCCAGCAGCTCCCGGGGGGGGGCTGGAAACACCATATATTTT,CASSSRGGAGNTIYF,15,TRBJ1-3,.,.,TRBV7-2
TGTGCCAGCAGCGTAGAAGGGCTAGCGGGAGTCTACCAAGAGACCCAGTACTTC,CASSVEGLAGVYQETQYF,18,TRBJ2-5,.,TRBD2,TRBV9
TGTGCCAGCAGTGATTTGTCCGACACCAACTATGGCTACACCTTC,CASSDLSDTNYGYTF,15,TRBJ1-2,few,.,TRBV2
TGTGCCAGCAGCCAAGAAGGACAGAGACAACTCTATGGCTACACCTTC,CASSQEGQRQLYGYTF,16,TRBJ1-2,.,.,TRBV3-1/TRBV3-2
TGTGCCAGCAGTCCCAGGGGTGGGTCCTACGAGCAGTACTTC,CASSPRGGSYEQYF,14,TRBJ2-7,.,.,TRBV27
TGTGCCAGCAGCCAACAATCCTCTGGGGCCAACGTCCTGACTTTC,CASSQQSSGANVLTF,15,TRBJ2-6,.,.,TRBV16
TGTGCCAGCAGCTTAGGGTGGCGGGAGACCCAGTACTTC,CASSLGWRETQYF,13,TRBJ2-5,few,.,TRBV7-2
TGCGCCAGCAGCTTGGTTCAAGCGGGGGGGCAAGACCCCAAGAATGAGCAGTTCTTC,CASSLVQAGGQDPKNEQFF,19,TRBJ2-1,.,TRBD2,TRBV5-1
TGTGCCAGCAGTGAAGGACGGGACTATGGCTACACCTTC,CASSEGRDYGYTF,13,TRBJ1-2,.,.,TRBV2
TGTGCCAGCGGTCCTAGCGGGGGGAACAATGAGCAGTTCTTC,CASGPSGGNNEQFF,14,TRBJ2-1,.,TRBD2,TRBV9
TGTGCCAGCAGTTTTGACAGGGGTTACAATCAGCCCCAGCATTTT,CASSFDRGYNQPQHF,15,TRBJ1-5,.,TRBD1,TRBV5-8
TGCGCCAGCAGCTTGGCCAGGGGACAGGGGGTAACCGGGGAGCTGTTTTTT,CASSLARGQGVTGELFF,17,TRBJ2-2,.,TRBD1,TRBV5-1
TGCGCCAGCAGCTTGGCCCCGGGGGAGACCCAGTACTTC,CASSLAPGETQYF,13,TRBJ2-5,.,.,TRBV5-1
TGTGCCAGTAGTAGATACGGACTAGCGGGGGGTATCAATGAGCAGTTCTTC,CASSRYGLAGGINEQFF,17,TRBJ2-1,.,TRBD2,TRBV19
TGCAGTGCTAGTTGGGGCGGGAGTTCGGATGAGCAGTTCTTC,CSASWGGSSDEQFF,14,TRBJ2-1,.,TRBD2,TRBV20-1
TGCAGTGCTAGTTTCGGGGACAATCAGCCCCAGCATTTT,CSASFGDNQPQHF,13,TRBJ1-5,few,.,TRBV20-1
TGTGCCAGCAGCCGATTGGGACAGTTAAATTCACCCCTCCACTTT,CASSRLGQLNSPLHF,15,TRBJ1-6,.,TRBD1,TRBV4-2
TGTGCCAGCAGCTTTAGCGGGAGACAGTTCTTC,CASSFSGRQFF,11,TRBJ2-1,.,TRBD2,TRBV7-2
TGTGCCAGCAGCTTAGGGACAGGTGGTAGTGAAAAACTGTTTTTT,CASSLGTGGSEKLFF,15,TRBJ1-4,.,TRBD1,TRBV7-2
TGTGCCAGCAGTTCGGGACAGGGGGTTGAAGCTTTCTTT,CASSSGQGVEAFF,13,TRBJ1-1,.,TRBD1,TRBV6-5
TGCGCCAGCCATACTGGAGGCGGGGGGATCTACGAGCAGTACTTC,CASHTGGGGIYEQYF,15,TRBJ2-7,.,TRBD2,TRBV5-1
TGTGCCAGCAGTTTAGGGCTAGCGCGAACCTACGAGCAGTACTTC,CASSLGLARTYEQYF,15,TRBJ2-7,.,.,TRBV27
TGTGCCAGCAGCTCAAGACAGGCCGCCCAGGGGACTGAAGCTTTCTTT,CASSSRQAAQGTEAFF,16,TRBJ1-1,.,.,TRBV11-3
TGCGCCAGCATGTATCTACGGCGGGGGGCCTCCTACAATGAGCAGTTCTTC,CASMYLRRGASYNEQFF,17,TRBJ2-1,once,TRBD2,TRBV10-2
TGCGCCAGCAGCCAAGAACGGGGGTCTGGGGCCAACGTCCTGACTTTC,CASSQERGSGANVLTF,16,TRBJ2-6,once,.,TRBV4-1
TGTGCCAGCAGTGAAAGGGCGGGAGGGCCGGAGACCCAGTACTTC,CASSERAGGPETQYF,15,TRBJ2-5,.,TRBD2,TRBV25-1
TGCGCCAGCAGCCAGGGACAGGGTATCGAATCACCCCTCCACTTT,CASSQGQGIESPLHF,15,TRBJ1-6,.,TRBD1,TRBV5-1
TGCGCCAGCAGCCAAGAACCGGGACAGGGATATGGTGAGCAGTTCTTC,CASSQEPGQGYGEQFF,16,TRBJ2-1,few,TRBD1,TRBV4-1
TGCGCCAGCAGCCAAGATAACGGAGGACCCGGGGAGCTGTTTTTT,CASSQDNGGPGELFF,15,TRBJ2-2,.,.,TRBV4-3
TGCGCCAGCAGTGAGGCAGACTACGAGCAGTACTTC,CASSEADYEQYF,12,TRBJ2-7,.,.,TRBV10-1
TGTGCCACTGGACAGGGATTCACTGAAGCTTTCTTT,CATGQGFTEAFF,12,TRBJ1-1,.,TRBD1,TRBV19
TGTGCCAGCAGTTACCAATACGGGAATCAGCCCCAGCATTTT,CASSYQYGNQPQHF,14,TRBJ1-5,.,.,TRBV6-5
TGTGCCAGCAGCTTAGGGTTGGGGCAAGACTATGGCTACACCTTC,CASSLGLGQDYGYTF,15,TRBJ1-2,.,.,TRBV7-9
TGTGCCAGCAGCCAAGACAGGTCTGCCTCTGGAAACACCATATATTTT,CASSQDRSASGNTIYF,16,TRBJ1-3,.,.,TRBV4-2